This T cell receptor beta chain was profiled in a study of blood T cell repertoires in COVID-19. Overall study: Both acute and convalescent COVID-19 samples were obtained from the United States, Italy and Spain. Sample material is recorded as cDNA or gDNA derived from T cells, B-cell-depleted T cells, or PBMCs.

As processed by the authors: Estimates of nucleated cell counts were drawn from the amplification of reference gene primers. Generated by immunoSEQ multiplex PCR, the TCRdb table keeps only in-frame clones and is missing some. The V and J calls and clone size are taken from that table; D and trimming were inferred from the DNA. The sample lists roughly 230,000 clones, 81% occurring once. The CDR3 runs to 15 residues. V lost 0 bases and J 6 bases, leaving 12 bases between the germline ends. Germline assignment: CDR1 MGHRA and CDR2 YSYEKL. The sample consisted of peripheral blood. The chain joins TRBV4-1 to TRBJ1-5, with a possible D match to TRBD1 (5 bases). This receptor was obtained from a woman older than 75 with acute or convalescent COVID-19. The CDR3 loop is CASSQDQAGFQPQHF. As DNA, the CDR3 is TGCGCCAGCAGCCAAGATCAAGCAGGGTTTCAGCCCCAGCATTTT.